This paragraph reports one T cell receptor (beta chain). The antigen is undetermined. As to treatment: some 20 received Ad26.COV2.S at low or high dose, single or two shots; about 5 received placebo; per-sample allocation not given. Day 63 after the first injection of vaccine or placebo was the sampling time. Clones were sequenced by immunoSEQ multiplex PCR, and TCRdb holds only the in-frame ones, with some missing. The sample contains roughly 390,000 clones, 70% to 90% of which appear only once. The data stem from a study of Ad26.COV2.S vaccination and SARS-CoV-2 variants. Study outcomes and limitations: Total T cell responses were possibly underestimated by TCR breadth and depth analyses. Substantial breadth was reportedly displayed by spike-specific CD8+ and CD4+ T cell responses after vaccination. Placebo recipients and vaccine recipients were similar in non-spike TCR breadth.

The sequence was collected from a person aged 18-60 years who received the Ad26.COV2.S COVID-19 vaccine or a placebo. The sequencing used peripheral blood, collected in a trial of Ad26.COV2.S vaccine versus placebo.

The CDR3 spells CASSPRTSGGAKANVLTF. In nucleotides, the CDR3 is TGTGCCAGCAGCCCTAGGACTAGCGGGGGGGCCAAAGCCAACGTCCTGACTTTC. The chain uses TRBV3-1 (or the pseudogene TRBV3-2) and TRBJ2-6; 15 nucleotides agree with TRBD2. The CDR3 has 18 amino acids. J gave up 7 bases and V 4 bases, and 8 bases lay outside the gene matches. The germline V gene encodes CDR1 LGHDT and CDR2 YNNKEL (reference sequence).